The rows below give T cell receptor beta chains drawn from one sample of a study of T cell responses to AZD1222 COVID-19 vaccine. TCRdb's table, derived via immunoSEQ multiplex PCR, lists solely in-frame clones and lacks some. The sample holds about 140,000 clones, 80% to 95% seen once. The source was peripheral blood, collected on day 0 of AZD1222 vaccination. Receptor source: an adult in good health. CDR3s include the opening cysteine and the closing phenylalanine or tryptophan. Each record gives: CDR3 protein, J gene, V gene.

CASSRDSAEKLFF,TRBJ1-4,TRBV18
CASSVDRDRNIQYF,TRBJ2-4,TRBV11-2
CASSGISGVRVTGELFF,TRBJ2-2,TRBV19
CASSQEATNGYTF,TRBJ1-2,TRBV4-1
CASSESKRTSYNEQFF,TRBJ2-1,TRBV25-1
CATSTRGITEAFF,TRBJ1-1,TRBV24-1
CASSLGHNSGNTIYF,TRBJ1-3,TRBV5-6
CASSFRESYNEQFF,TRBJ2-1,TRBV28
CASSPQGNTEAFF,TRBJ1-1,TRBV18
CASSFSDGSYGYTF,TRBJ1-2,TRBV5-1
CASSGQWGQRYGYTF,TRBJ1-2,TRBV9
CGAGQGQYF,TRBJ2-7,TRBV29-1
CASSDRTSGGTDTQYF,TRBJ2-3,TRBV7-2
CASKSGDLRNEQYF,TRBJ2-7,TRBV6-5
CASSWDRGGGGYNSPLHF,TRBJ1-6,TRBV27
CASSFSPNTGELFF,TRBJ2-2,TRBV7-2
CASSRLETGNYGYTF,TRBJ1-2,TRBV28
CASSRSGQVGYGYTF,TRBJ1-2,TRBV3-1/TRBV3-2
CASSPQTGGEGDTQYF,TRBJ2-3,TRBV11-3
CASSLQGADEKLFF,TRBJ1-4,TRBV28
CASSPGQAGEKLFF,TRBJ1-4,TRBV18
CSAKKETQYF,TRBJ2-5,TRBV20-1
CASRISLADNEQFF,TRBJ2-1,TRBV19
CSVDNGEKLFF,TRBJ1-4,TRBV29-1
CASSFDNWTGELFF,TRBJ2-2,TRBV7-9
CASSQDPQALGYGYTF,TRBJ1-2,TRBV4-2
CASSQEWVGVSPLHF,TRBJ1-6,TRBV4-1
CASSPKQGNSPLHF,TRBJ1-6,TRBV18
CASSDPGGEVFF,TRBJ1-1,TRBV6-1
CASSYTGVRTEAFF,TRBJ1-1,TRBV19
CASSLRQANEQFF,TRBJ2-1,TRBV11-2
CASSPMVWGDDTGELFF,TRBJ2-2,TRBV7-6
CASSFGQGSSYEQYF,TRBJ2-7,TRBV7-9
CASMWRQTTDTQYF,TRBJ2-3,TRBV2
CASSPPPGYTGELFF,TRBJ2-2,TRBV28
CATSGRVSSYEQYF,TRBJ2-7,TRBV15
CASSEGAGYYEQYF,TRBJ2-7,TRBV2
CASSQGGNRELFF,TRBJ2-2,TRBV3-1/TRBV3-2
CASSGPGQDLQDTQYF,TRBJ2-3,TRBV19
CASSFYGRFSSYNSPLHF,TRBJ1-6,TRBV27
CASSYGQHYGYTF,TRBJ1-2,TRBV7-8
CASTVVTPRNTGELFF,TRBJ2-2,TRBV10-3
CASSEVGTEAFF,TRBJ1-1,TRBV6-1
CASMDRGLVYEQYF,TRBJ2-7,TRBV28
CASSATRTGIREQYF,TRBJ2-7,TRBV7-9
CASSFRQSGEKLFF,TRBJ1-4,TRBV28
CASSADSGNTEAFF,TRBJ1-1,TRBV7-9
CASNPRDRSQYGYTF,TRBJ1-2,TRBV6-5
CATGRLSTYEQYF,TRBJ2-7,TRBV28
CAISPFGTGGSNTEAFF,TRBJ1-1,TRBV10-3
CASSSDQAGGGTGELFF,TRBJ2-2,TRBV7-9
CSVVQGETKNIQYF,TRBJ2-4,TRBV29-1
CASSYYGSDYEQYF,TRBJ2-7,TRBV6-5
CASHSWGQSQTEAFF,TRBJ1-1,TRBV18
CASSGQLLSGNTIYF,TRBJ1-3,TRBV2
CASSTGVRTGEETQYF,TRBJ2-5,TRBV5-4
CASSFLAGGSYEQYF,TRBJ2-7,TRBV5-5